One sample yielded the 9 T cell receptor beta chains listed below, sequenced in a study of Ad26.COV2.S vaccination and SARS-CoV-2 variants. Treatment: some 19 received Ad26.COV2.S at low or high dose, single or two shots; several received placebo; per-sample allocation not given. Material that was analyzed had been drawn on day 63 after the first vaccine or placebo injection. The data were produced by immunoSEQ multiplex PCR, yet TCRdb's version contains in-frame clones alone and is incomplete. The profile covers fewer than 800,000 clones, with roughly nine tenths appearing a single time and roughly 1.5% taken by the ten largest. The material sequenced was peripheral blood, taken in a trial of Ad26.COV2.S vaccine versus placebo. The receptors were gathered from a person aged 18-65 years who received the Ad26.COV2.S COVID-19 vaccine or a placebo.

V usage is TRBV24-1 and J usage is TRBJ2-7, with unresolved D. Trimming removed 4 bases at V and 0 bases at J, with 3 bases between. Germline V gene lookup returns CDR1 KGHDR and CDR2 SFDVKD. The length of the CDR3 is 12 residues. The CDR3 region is CATSESSYEQYF. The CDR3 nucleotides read TGTGCCACCAGTGAGAGCTCCTACGAGCAGTACTTC.

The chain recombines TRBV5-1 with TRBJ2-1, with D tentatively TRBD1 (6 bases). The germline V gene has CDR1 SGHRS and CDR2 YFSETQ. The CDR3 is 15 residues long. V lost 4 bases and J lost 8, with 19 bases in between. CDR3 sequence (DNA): TGCGCCAGCAGCGACCCGGGACACCTTTGGGATGAGCAGTTCTTC. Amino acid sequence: CASSDPGHLWDEQFF.

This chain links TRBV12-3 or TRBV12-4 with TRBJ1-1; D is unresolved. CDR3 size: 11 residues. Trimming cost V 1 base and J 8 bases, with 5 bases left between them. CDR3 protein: CASSLVGEAFF. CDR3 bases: TGTGCCAGCAGTTTAGTGGGAGAAGCTTTCTTT.

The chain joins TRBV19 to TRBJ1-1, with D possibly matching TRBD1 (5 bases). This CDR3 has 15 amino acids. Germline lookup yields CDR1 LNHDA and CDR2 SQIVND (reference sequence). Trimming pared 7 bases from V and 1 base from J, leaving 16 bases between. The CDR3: CASIMGREWNTEAFF. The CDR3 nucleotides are TGTGCCAGTATCATGGGCAGGGAATGGAACACTGAAGCTTTCTTT.

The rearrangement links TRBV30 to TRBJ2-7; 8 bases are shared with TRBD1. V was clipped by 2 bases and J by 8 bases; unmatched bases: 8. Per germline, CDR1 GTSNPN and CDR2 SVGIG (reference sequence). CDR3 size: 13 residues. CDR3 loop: CAWSLAGGGKQYF. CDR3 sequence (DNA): TGTGCCTGGAGTCTGGCAGGGGGCGGGAAGCAGTACTTC.

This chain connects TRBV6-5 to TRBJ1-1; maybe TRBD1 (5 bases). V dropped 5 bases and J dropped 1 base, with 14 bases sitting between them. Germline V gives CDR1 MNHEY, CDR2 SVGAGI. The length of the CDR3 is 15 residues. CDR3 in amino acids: CASSPRRDGNTEAFF. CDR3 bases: TGTGCCAGCAGTCCCCGTCGGGACGGGAACACTGAAGCTTTCTTT.

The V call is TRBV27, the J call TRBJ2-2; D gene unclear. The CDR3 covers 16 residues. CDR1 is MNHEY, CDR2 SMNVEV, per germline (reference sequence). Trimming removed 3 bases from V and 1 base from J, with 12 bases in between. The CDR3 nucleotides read TGTGCCAGCAGTTTCTTGGTCTTCGGGAACACCGGGGAGCTGTTTTTT. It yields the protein CASSFLVFGNTGELFF.

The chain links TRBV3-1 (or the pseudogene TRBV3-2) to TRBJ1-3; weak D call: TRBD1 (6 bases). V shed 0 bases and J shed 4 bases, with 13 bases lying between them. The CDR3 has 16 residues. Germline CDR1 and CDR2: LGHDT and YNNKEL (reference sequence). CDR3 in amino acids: CASSQDHTGAGNTIYF. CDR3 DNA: TGTGCCAGCAGCCAAGATCATACGGGGGCGGGAAACACCATATATTTT.

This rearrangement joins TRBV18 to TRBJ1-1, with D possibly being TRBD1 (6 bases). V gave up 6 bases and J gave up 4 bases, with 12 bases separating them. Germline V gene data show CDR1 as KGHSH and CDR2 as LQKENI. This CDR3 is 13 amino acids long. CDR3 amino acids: CASSGGTGTEAFF. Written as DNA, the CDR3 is TGTGCCAGCTCCGGGGGCACGGGCACTGAAGCTTTCTTT. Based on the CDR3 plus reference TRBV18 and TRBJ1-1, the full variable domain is NAGVMQNPRHLVRRRGQEARLRCSPMKGHSHVYWYRQLPEEGLKFMVYLQKENIIDESGMPKERFSAEFPKEGPSILRIQQVVRGDSAAYFCASSGGTGTEAFFGQGTRLTVV.